The 27 T cell receptor beta chains below were found in one sample sequenced in a study of CD8 T cells in ankylosing spondylitis. For these TCRs, the target antigens are not known. The study, taken as a whole, reports: Typical of ankylosing spondylitis blood, it appeared, was a TCR beta motif of about eight highly homologous variants.

TCRdb reanalysed the 5' RACE reads using MiXCR and keeps one entry per CDR3 protein. The data show tens of thousands of distinct CDR3 sequences, with roughly 8.8% seen just once and about 31% held by the top ten. Specimen: blood, either unsorted or a sorted T cell fraction (not recorded which). The origin of the receptors is a male donor with ankylosing spondylitis.

The chain joins TRBV12-3 or TRBV12-4 to TRBJ2-1, with D perhaps TRBD1 or TRBD2 (5 bases each). This CDR3 region has 15 residues. V was trimmed by 6 bases and J by 5 bases, leaving 17 bases between them. The CDR3, as DNA: TGTGCCAGCAGCCCCCGGGACCGGGACGACAATGAGCAGTTCTTC. Its translation is CASSPRDRDDNEQFF.

This clonotype was detected many times. The chain links TRBV7-8 to TRBJ1-1; TRBD1 aligns across 7 bases. From germline, CDR1 is SGHVS and CDR2 FQNEAQ. CDR3 length equals 18 residues. Trimming took 0 bases from V and 3 from J; bases not matched to a gene: 13. The CDR3: CASSLAVKQGQGHTEAFF. The DNA for the CDR3 is TGTGCCAGCAGCTTAGCGGTGAAACAGGGGCAAGGGCACACTGAAGCTTTCTTT.

The chain couples TRBV5-4 to TRBJ1-1; D not certain. CDR3 length: 14 amino acids. Germline CDR1 reads SGHNT; CDR2 reads YYREEE (reference sequence). V lost 3 bases and J 6 bases, leaving 15 bases between the germline ends. CDR3 DNA sequence: TGTGCCAGCAGCTCGCGTCGTGAAGTCTCTGAAGCTTTCTTT. Translated: CASSSRREVSEAFF.

This clonotype was seen more than once but under ten times. The V call is TRBV3-1, the J call TRBJ2-1, with 7 bases lining up with TRBD1. Germline CDR1 and CDR2: LGHDT and YNNKEL (reference sequence). CDR3 size: 16 residues. The junction had 7 bases not matched to a gene; V was cut back by 1 base and J by 4 bases. CDR3 protein: CASSQGDSRIYNEQFF. In DNA, the CDR3 is TGTGCCAGCAGCCAAGGGGACAGTCGAATTTACAATGAGCAGTTCTTC.

The V call is TRBV5-6, the J call TRBJ2-7; D possibly uses TRBD1 or TRBD2 (5 bases each). The CDR3 is 13 amino acids. The V gene lost 0 bases and the J gene lost 4 bases, with 8 bases spanning the gap. Looked up from germline, CDR1 is SGHDT and CDR2 is YYEEEE. The CDR3 DNA follows: TGTGCCAGCAGCTTGGTGAGGGGTTACGAGCAGTACGTC. It is translated as CASSLVRGYEQYV.

There are a few counts of this clonotype. V gene TRBV7-9 combines with J gene TRBJ1-4; D not certain. The CDR3 has 10 amino acids. Trimming took 10 bases from V and 7 from J, leaving 7 bases between them. Germline values: CDR1 SEHNR, CDR2 FQNEAQ (reference sequence). The CDR3 bases are TGTGCCATCGTCGGTGAAAAACTGTTTTTT. Its translation: CAIVGEKLFF.

This clonotype showed up just a few times. In DNA form, the CDR3 reads TGTGCCACCAGTGATTTGCATAACCGACAGGGGCCAGATACGCAGTATTTT. This gives the protein CATSDLHNRQGPDTQYF. The chain joins TRBV24-1 to TRBJ2-3, with TRBD1 matching 8 bases. With V trimmed by 0 bases and J by 4 bases, 8 bases remained unmatched. Germline-derived CDR1 and CDR2 are KGHDR and SFDVKD. This CDR3 comprises 17 residues.

The sample holds a few counts of this clonotype. The chain uses TRBV2 and TRBJ2-1; D remains ambiguous. The CDR3 sequence is 17 residues long. V dropped 3 bases and J dropped 1 base, with 16 bases sitting between them. In germline, CDR1 is SNHLY, CDR2 FYNNEI. CDR3 amino acids: CASSEIGLWSSYNEQFF. The DNA of the CDR3 is TGTGCCAGCAGTGAGATAGGGTTGTGGTCTTCCTACAATGAGCAGTTCTTC.

This clonotype appeared a few times. The chain employs TRBV11-1 and TRBJ2-1, with 11 nucleotides matching TRBD2. The ends lost 5 bases at V and 5 bases at J; junction bases unmatched: 14. The germline CDR1 and CDR2 sequences are SGHAT and FQDESV (reference sequence). CDR3 length: 18 amino acids. CDR3 nucleotide sequence: TGTGCCAGCAGCCCTGAAAGGGCTAGCGGGAGGTTAAACAATGAGCAGTTCTTC. Its protein is CASSPERASGRLNNEQFF. Variable domain in full (rest from reference TRBV11-1 and TRBJ2-1): EAEVAQSPRYKITEKSQAVAFWCDPISGHATLYWYRQILGQGPELLVQFQDESVVDDSQLPKDRFSAERLKGVDSTLKIQPAELGDSAMYLCASSPERASGRLNNEQFFGPGTRLTVL.

This clonotype occurred a few times. The CDR3 DNA reads TGCGCCAGCAGCCAAGATGGTATCCGAGACAGCCAAGAGACCCAGTACTTC. Amino acid sequence: CASSQDGIRDSQETQYF. V gene TRBV4-1 combines with J gene TRBJ2-5; D might be TRBD1 (5 bases). Looked up from germline, CDR1 is MGHRA and CDR2 is YSYEKL. The ends were cut back, 0 bases at V and 1 base at J, with 15 bases in the middle. CDR3 length equals 17 residues.

This clonotype was seen only a few times. The V and J genes are TRBV7-8 and TRBJ2-5; 8 bases agree with TRBD2. Germline V gene data show CDR1 as SGHVS and CDR2 as FQNEAQ. This CDR3 is built from 15 residues. Unmatched junction bases numbered 10, after V lost 5 bases and J lost 5 bases. For the CDR3, the DNA is TGTGCCAGCAGCCCTACTAGCGGCCTGGGGGAGACCCAGTACTTC. It specifies CASSPTSGLGETQYF. Using reference TRBV7-8 and TRBJ2-5 for the parts outside the CDR3, the full variable domain is GAGVSQSPRYKVAKRGQDVALRCDPISGHVSLFWYQQALGQGPEFLTYFQNEAQLDKSGLPSDRFFAERPEGSVSTLKIQRTQQEDSAVYLCASSPTSGLGETQYFGPGTRLLVL.

The rearrangement joins TRBV12-5 to TRBJ2-1, with 14 bases lining up with TRBD2. Trimming took 6 bases from V and 6 from J; bases not matched to a gene: 1. Per germline, CDR1 LGHNT and CDR2 FRNRAP. The CDR3 has 14 residues. CDR3 sequence (DNA): TGTGCTAGTGGAGGGACTAGCGGGAGCAATGAGCAGTTCTTC. Amino acid sequence: CASGGTSGSNEQFF.

This clonotype was recorded many times. The genes are TRBV3-1 and TRBJ2-5; the D call may be TRBD1 or TRBD2 (5 bases each). The CDR3 loop spans 13 amino acids. V lost 0 bases, J lost 4 bases, and 6 bases lay in between. Germline CDR1 LGHDT, CDR2 YNNKEL (reference sequence). The CDR3, as DNA: TGTGCCAGCAGCCAAGATGGGGGAGAGACCCAGTACTTC. Translating gives CASSQDGGETQYF.

The chain recombines TRBV2 with TRBJ2-3, with 14 positions matching TRBD2. CDR1 and CDR2 from the germline V gene are SNHLY and FYNNEI. V was clipped by 5 bases and J by 1 base; unmatched bases: 5. The CDR3 extends over 17 amino acids. In nucleotides, the CDR3 is TGTGCCAGCAGTCGGACTAGCGGGAGGCCCCGCACAGATACGCAGTATTTT. Amino acid sequence: CASSRTSGRPRTDTQYF.

This clonotype came up a few times. Here the CDR3 DNA reads TGTGCCAGCTCACCAGGGTGGACTAGCGGGAGCCACGAGCAGTACTTC. Protein product: CASSPGWTSGSHEQYF. The genes are TRBV18 and TRBJ2-7; 13 bases fit TRBD2. The CDR3 is 16 residues long. Germline V gives CDR1 KGHSH, CDR2 LQKENI. V shed 2 bases, J shed 5 bases, and the junction held 6 bases outside the gene matches. Combining the CDR3 with reference TRBV18 and TRBJ2-7 gives the whole variable domain NAGVMQNPRHLVRRRGQEARLRCSPMKGHSHVYWYRQLPEEGLKFMVYLQKENIIDESGMPKERFSAEFPKEGPSILRIQQVVRGDSAAYFCASSPGWTSGSHEQYFGPGTRLTVT.

The J gene is TRBJ2-7, the V gene TRBV11-2; D unclear. The CDR3 covers 13 residues. Trimming took 1 base from V and 5 from J, leaving 9 bases between them. The germline CDR1 and CDR2 sequences are SGHAT and FQNNGV. In nucleotides, the CDR3 is TGTGCCAGCAGCTTAGCCGCAGGCCACGAGCAGTACTTC. This encodes CASSLAAGHEQYF. The whole variable domain, remainder taken from reference TRBV11-2 and TRBJ2-7, is EAGVAQSPRYKIIEKRQSVAFWCNPISGHATLYWYQQILGQGPKLLIQFQNNGVVDDSQLPKDRFSAERLKGVDSTLKIQPAKLEDSAVYLCASSLAAGHEQYFGPGTRLTVT.

A few counts support this clonotype. The genes are TRBV7-2 and TRBJ2-7, with 10 bases matching TRBD2. Germline V lookup: CDR1 SGHTA, CDR2 FQGNSA. The junction had 6 bases not matched to a gene; V was cut back by 5 bases and J by 2 bases. This CDR3 comprises 15 residues. The CDR3 here is CASSLWTSGAYEQYF. Written as DNA, the CDR3 is TGTGCCAGCAGCCTGTGGACTAGCGGAGCCTACGAGCAGTACTTC.

In this sample, this clonotype turned up many times. This chain links TRBV2 with TRBJ2-3; the match to TRBD2 covers 11 bases. The V and J ends lost 6 bases and 3 bases, in that order; junction bases with no gene match: 2. Per the germline V gene, CDR1 is SNHLY and CDR2 is FYNNEI. The CDR3 has 14 residues. The CDR3 nucleotides read TGTGCCAGCAGGGGGACTAGCGGTACAGATACGCAGTATTTT. The encoded protein is CASRGTSGTDTQYF.

This clonotype has a count of ten or more. This chain links TRBV7-9 with TRBJ2-1; the D gene is possibly TRBD2 (5 bases). The CDR3 is made up of 13 amino acids. Looked up from germline, CDR1 is SEHNR and CDR2 is FQNEAQ (reference sequence). The V end lost 7 bases, the J end lost 5 bases, and 12 bases lay between the germline ends. The CDR3 protein is CASKDLWDNEQFF. As DNA, the CDR3 is TGTGCCAGCAAGGACTTGTGGGACAATGAGCAGTTCTTC.

This clonotype was counted at least ten times. The CDR3, as DNA: TGTGCCAGCAGCTTACGCGGGGGAGGGCTATACAATGAGCAGTTCTTC. Its translation: CASSLRGGGLYNEQFF. This chain joins TRBV7-9 and TRBJ2-1; 7 bases match TRBD2. CDR1 is SEHNR and CDR2 is FQNEAQ in the germline V gene (reference sequence). This CDR3 has 16 amino acids. V shed 2 bases, J shed 4 bases, and the junction held 8 bases outside the gene matches.

This clonotype has only a few counts. V and J are TRBV7-9 and TRBJ2-3; 7 nucleotides line up with TRBD2. CDR1 SEHNR and CDR2 FQNEAQ come from the germline V gene (reference sequence). This CDR3 is built from 16 residues. V lost 5 bases to trimming and J lost 8 bases; unmatched junction nucleotides: 16. The CDR3 bases are TGTGCCAGCAGCCCGGGGGGTGTCTATGGCTGGGGTACGCAGTATTTT. Its translation: CASSPGGVYGWGTQYF.

This clonotype was recorded many times. The chain's CDR3 is CASSFADYNEQFF. The CDR3 DNA reads as TGCGCCAGCAGCTTCGCAGACTACAATGAGCAGTTCTTC. The J gene is TRBJ2-1, the V gene TRBV5-1; D unresolved. This CDR3 has 13 amino acids. Between the trimmed V and J ends, which lost 2 bases and 3 bases, there was a span of 6 bases. CDR1 SGHRS and CDR2 YFSETQ come from the germline V gene.

This clonotype was detected a few times. The chain joins TRBV19 to TRBJ2-1, with 7 bases fitting TRBD2. J was trimmed by 6 bases and V by 1 base; bases with no gene match: 3. CDR1 is LNHDA and CDR2 is SQIVND in the germline V gene (reference sequence). The CDR3 has 14 residues. CDR3 nucleotide sequence: TGTGCCAGTAGTATAGCGGGAGGTGCCAATGAGCAGTTCTTC. It specifies CASSIAGGANEQFF.

This clonotype was observed a few times. This chain joins TRBV6-1 and TRBJ2-3; 9 bases map to TRBD1. Unmatched junction bases numbered 10, after V lost 6 bases and J lost 6 bases. The CDR3 covers 15 residues. CDR1 and CDR2 (germline): MNHNS, SASEGT. The CDR3 protein is CASSLAGQGDDTQYF. The CDR3 DNA sequence: TGTGCCAGCAGCTTGGCGGGACAGGGCGATGATACGCAGTATTTT.

This clonotype has a count of ten or more. The gene calls are TRBV13 and TRBJ2-3; 13 bases agree with TRBD2. The trim removed 5 bases at V and 6 bases at J, leaving 8 bases unmatched. The CDR3 consists of 16 residues. Germline CDR1 and CDR2: PRHDT and FYEKMQ (reference sequence). CDR3 amino acids: CASSIRTSGSPDTQYF. For the CDR3, the DNA is TGTGCCAGCAGCATCCGGACTAGCGGGAGTCCTGATACGCAGTATTTT.

This clonotype was seen a few times. The rearrangement uses TRBV4-1 and TRBJ2-1; D might be TRBD1 or TRBD2, each matching 5 bases. This CDR3 contains 17 residues. V gave up 2 bases and J gave up 6 bases, with 20 bases separating them. The V gene's germline CDR1 is MGHRA and CDR2 YSYEKL. CDR3 bases: TGCGCCAGCAGCCAATCCCCCAACCGGGACGCCGTCAATGAGCAGTTCTTC. It encodes CASSQSPNRDAVNEQFF.

J is TRBJ1-2 and V is TRBV24-1; 9 nucleotides match TRBD1. There are 16 residues in the CDR3. The germline CDR1 and CDR2 sequences are KGHDR and SFDVKD. Losses at the gene ends were 2 bases for V and 3 bases for J; bases not matched to a gene: 6. The CDR3 DNA follows: TGTGCCACCAGTGATTCCCCCGGACAGGGGTACTATGGCTACACCTTC. Its translation: CATSDSPGQGYYGYTF.